Relative to its sample, the clone carrying this T cell receptor beta chain is medium-sized. V trimming: 3 bases; J trimming: 5 bases; junction bases outside the gene matches: 9. This CDR3 has 15 residues. Per the germline V gene, CDR1 is MNHNS and CDR2 is SASEGT. Enrollees, about 18 to 89 years old, lived in about two dozen US areas. The study counted Cohort 3 donors as recovered given two negative PCRs, clearance, or symptom resolution. This sample was taken from a study of blood T cell repertoires in COVID-19. Study processing details: Cell counts per sample came from amplifying reference gene primers. Profiled with immunoSEQ multiplex PCR; TCRdb holds only in-frame clones, not every one. The V and J calls and clone size come from that table; D and trimming were worked out from the DNA. The top ten clones hold around 8.6% of a sample with 180,000 or so clones, 86% of them seen once.

The chain joins TRBV6-1 to TRBJ1-1, with TRBD1 identical over 7 bases. Specimen: PBMCs or T cells enriched from blood (not recorded which). This receptor was identified in a woman aged 25 to 45 who had recovered from COVID-19. This chain's CDR3 is CASSDEGAGGTEAFF. The CDR3 nucleotides read TGTGCCAGCAGTGACGAGGGGGCGGGTGGTACTGAAGCTTTCTTT.